This T cell receptor beta chain was recorded in a study of blood T cell repertoires in COVID-19. Study in general: Researchers got acute and convalescent COVID-19 samples from the United States, Italy and Spain.

Original processing methods: Using reference gene primer amplification, nucleated cell counts were estimated. The data were produced by immunoSEQ multiplex PCR, yet TCRdb's version contains in-frame clones alone and is incomplete. V, J and clone size derive from that table, while D and trimming were established from the DNA sequence. The sample records under 150,000 clones, approximately 90% being singletons. The CDR3 has 12 amino acids. V lost 7 bases, J lost 14 bases, and 20 bases lay in between. Germline V gene sequence: CDR1 SQVTM, CDR2 ANQGSEA. The sequenced sample consisted of peripheral blood. The sequence came from a human donor in a cohort sampled during active COVID-19. The rearrangement links TRBV29-1 to TRBJ1-4; D possibly corresponds to TRBD1 (6 bases). The CDR3 reads CSAAGWGGELFF. The CDR3 region has the DNA TGCAGCGCCGCGGGTTGGGGGGGCGAGCTGTTTTTT.